Each of the 19 T cell receptor beta chains below was sequenced from the same sample in a study of identical twins. From the 5' RACE reads, TCRdb called clonotypes with MiXCR, one entry per CDR3 protein. The table has 500,000 to 550,000 distinct CDR3 sequences, about 20% seen once; the top ten hold about 0.48%. These data also formed part of another study, on yellow fever vaccine responses in identical twins.

Sequencing was carried out using CD4+ T cells sorted from blood. The source is a woman between 18 and 30 years old in good health.

This clonotype was found many times. V is TRBV2 and J is TRBJ2-4; no clear D. V lost 6 bases and J 3 bases, leaving 15 bases between the germline ends. Germline CDR1 is SNHLY and CDR2 is FYNNEI. The CDR3 consists of 15 residues. DNA of the CDR3: TGTGCCAGCAGAGGGTTTACTTCGGGCAAAAACATTCAGTACTTC. It specifies CASRGFTSGKNIQYF.

This chain connects TRBV20-1 to TRBJ2-3, with D unresolved. This CDR3 is 15 amino acids long. The V and J ends lost 1 base and 2 bases respectively, with 13 bases between them. Germline loops: CDR1 DFQATT, CDR2 SNEGSKA (reference sequence). The chain's CDR3 is CSARVVAVDTDTQYF. The CDR3 nucleotides read TGCAGTGCTAGAGTGGTGGCGGTTGACACAGATACGCAGTATTTT.

The gene calls are TRBV12-3 or TRBV12-4 and TRBJ2-5; D remains unclear. This CDR3 is 15 amino acids long. The V and J ends lost 5 bases and 1 base respectively, with 14 bases between them. CDR3 amino acids: CASSLSPSAQETQYF. The CDR3 DNA reads as TGTGCCAGCAGTCTCTCCCCATCAGCCCAAGAGACCCAGTACTTC.

The chain employs TRBV2 and TRBJ2-5; either TRBD1 or TRBD2 may fit D (5 bases each). Germline V gene data show CDR1 as SNHLY and CDR2 as FYNNEI. V was clipped by 7 bases and J by 5 bases, with 23 bases between them. The CDR3 has 16 residues. The CDR3 sequence: CASTTQGRGARETQYF. The CDR3 nucleotides read TGTGCCAGCACCACCCAGGGACGAGGGGCGCGGGAGACCCAGTACTTC.

V usage is TRBV18 and J usage is TRBJ2-2; D is unclear. The germline gives CDR1 KGHSH, CDR2 LQKENI. This CDR3 has 14 residues. Trimming removed 4 bases at V and 1 base at J, with 7 bases between. CDR3 residues: CASSQGKNTGELFF. CDR3 coding DNA: TGTGCCAGCTCACAAGGGAAGAACACCGGGGAGCTGTTTTTT. Combining the CDR3 with reference TRBV18 and TRBJ2-2 gives the whole variable domain NAGVMQNPRHLVRRRGQEARLRCSPMKGHSHVYWYRQLPEEGLKFMVYLQKENIIDESGMPKERFSAEFPKEGPSILRIQQVVRGDSAAYFCASSQGKNTGELFFGEGSRLTVL.

The genes are TRBV5-1 and TRBJ2-3; the D is unclear. Trimming left V 4 bases short and J 3 bases short, with 9 bases between. Germline values: CDR1 SGHRS, CDR2 YFSETQ. The CDR3 loop spans 13 amino acids. The CDR3 nucleotides are TGCGCCAGCAGCCAGCCCGAGACAGATACGCAGTATTTT. It encodes CASSQPETDTQYF.

In its sample, this clonotype was seen a few times. The chain joins TRBV10-3 to TRBJ2-1; D call uncertain. The V and J ends lost 6 bases and 0 bases respectively, with 18 bases between them. Germline V CDR1 and CDR2: ENHRY, SYGVKD. This CDR3 has 17 residues. CDR3 residues: CAIRDHLRQSSYNEQFF. Written as DNA, the CDR3 is TGTGCCATCAGGGACCACCTACGGCAAAGCTCCTACAATGAGCAGTTCTTC.

This chain joins TRBV20-1 and TRBJ2-5, with a possible D match to TRBD2 (7 bases). V shed 5 bases and J shed 5 bases, with 18 bases lying between them. Germline values: CDR1 DFQATT, CDR2 SNEGSKA (reference sequence). This CDR3 spans 14 amino acids. CDR3 in amino acids: CSAGPGGGLETQYF. In nucleotides, the CDR3 is TGCAGTGCTGGCCCTGGGGGGGGGCTGGAGACCCAGTACTTC.

The gene calls are TRBV7-8 and TRBJ2-1; 9 bases fit TRBD2. There are 16 residues in the CDR3. From germline, CDR1 is SGHVS and CDR2 FQNEAQ. Unmatched junction bases numbered 9, after V lost 5 bases and J lost 4 bases. The CDR3 nucleotides read TGTGCCAGCAGCCACACTGGACTAGCGACTTACAATGAGCAGTTCTTC. The encoded protein is CASSHTGLATYNEQFF. Filled out from reference TRBV7-8 and TRBJ2-1, the complete variable domain reads GAGVSQSPRYKVAKRGQDVALRCDPISGHVSLFWYQQALGQGPEFLTYFQNEAQLDKSGLPSDRFFAERPEGSVSTLKIQRTQQEDSAVYLCASSHTGLATYNEQFFGPGTRLTVL.

This clonotype was recorded at least ten times. The chain joins TRBV3-1 to TRBJ2-2; D ambiguous. The germline gives CDR1 LGHDT, CDR2 YNNKEL (reference sequence). Trimming took off 4 bases at V and 7 bases at J, with 7 bases between the two ends. The CDR3 sequence is 12 residues long. In DNA, the CDR3 is TGTGCCAGCAGCCCAGGCGGCGGGGAGCTGTTTTTT. Its protein product is CASSPGGGELFF.

V and J are TRBV27 and TRBJ2-6, with D unresolved. Looked up from germline, CDR1 is MNHEY and CDR2 is SMNVEV (reference sequence). The length of the CDR3 is 14 residues. With 8 bases removed from V and 0 bases from J, the gap between germline ends came to 8 bases. The CDR3 nucleotides read TGTGCCAGCTCCCAGCGCTCTGGGGCCAACGTCCTGACTTTC. The encoded protein is CASSQRSGANVLTF.

The rearrangement links TRBV20-1 to TRBJ2-2; 8 nucleotides match TRBD1. This CDR3 has 14 residues. The germline V gene has CDR1 DFQATT and CDR2 SNEGSKA (reference sequence). The V and J ends lost 2 bases and 4 bases, in that order; junction bases with no gene match: 3. This CDR3 reads CSARFDRGTGELFF. The CDR3 DNA follows: TGCAGTGCTAGATTTGACAGGGGCACCGGGGAGCTGTTTTTT.

The gene calls are TRBV10-3 and TRBJ2-2; 7 bases map to TRBD1. CDR3 length: 14 residues. V shed 4 bases, J shed 3 bases, and the junction held 2 bases outside the gene matches. In germline, CDR1 is ENHRY, CDR2 SYGVKD. The DNA of the CDR3 is TGTGCCATCAGTGTTCAGGGGGACACCGGGGAGCTGTTTTTT. It encodes CAISVQGDTGELFF.

This clonotype was detected a few times. This chain connects TRBV12-3 or TRBV12-4 to TRBJ1-1; D gene ambiguous. The CDR3 covers 11 residues. Deletions cut 11 bases from V and 5 bases from J, with 12 bases between. The CDR3: CASMIQTEAFF. Written as DNA, the CDR3 is TGTGCCTCGATGATTCAAACTGAAGCTTTCTTT.

The gene calls are TRBV20-1 and TRBJ1-5; the match to TRBD1 covers 7 bases. In germline, CDR1 is DFQATT, CDR2 SNEGSKA (reference sequence). The CDR3 runs to 17 residues. J lost 0 bases, V lost 2 bases, and 10 bases had no gene match. CDR3 nucleotide sequence: TGCAGTGCTAGATCCGGGACAGCCCAAAATAGCAATCAGCCCCAGCATTTT. Its protein product is CSARSGTAQNSNQPQHF.

The sample holds a few counts of this clonotype. The CDR3 protein is CASSLSFRDSNEQFF. Here the CDR3 DNA reads TGTGCCAGCAGTTTATCTTTTCGGGACAGCAATGAGCAGTTCTTC. The chain recombines TRBV28 with TRBJ2-1, with 7 bases matching TRBD1. The CDR3 is made up of 15 amino acids. V shed 1 base, J shed 6 bases, and the junction held 6 bases outside the gene matches. CDR1 and CDR2 from the germline V gene are MDHEN and SYDVKM.

J is TRBJ2-1 and V is TRBV20-1, with TRBD2 matching 11 bases. The length of the CDR3 is 17 residues. Germline V lookup: CDR1 DFQATT, CDR2 SNEGSKA (reference sequence). V was clipped by 1 base and J by 0 bases; unmatched bases: 5. The CDR3 nucleotides are TGCAGTGCTAGAGGTGGGACTAGCGGCGACTCCTACAATGAGCAGTTCTTC. Amino acids: CSARGGTSGDSYNEQFF.

V gene TRBV20-1 combines with J gene TRBJ2-7, with D unresolved. The CDR3 spans 12 residues. Looked up from germline, CDR1 is DFQATT and CDR2 is SNEGSKA (reference sequence). Trimming pared 6 bases from V and 9 bases from J, leaving 18 bases between. CDR3 region: CSAPKTLLGQYV. CDR3 nucleotide sequence: TGCAGTGCCCCGAAGACCCTACTGGGGCAGTACGTC.

This rearrangement joins TRBV6-1 to TRBJ2-1, with 9 nucleotides matching TRBD2. The CDR3 consists of 15 residues. Germline trimming cut 7 bases from V and 0 bases from J; bases unmatched to any gene: 4. Germline CDR1 reads MNHNS; CDR2 reads SASEGT. The CDR3 nucleotides are TGTGCCAGCACCGTGACTAGCGGCTCCTACAATGAGCAGTTCTTC. Translation gives CASTVTSGSYNEQFF.